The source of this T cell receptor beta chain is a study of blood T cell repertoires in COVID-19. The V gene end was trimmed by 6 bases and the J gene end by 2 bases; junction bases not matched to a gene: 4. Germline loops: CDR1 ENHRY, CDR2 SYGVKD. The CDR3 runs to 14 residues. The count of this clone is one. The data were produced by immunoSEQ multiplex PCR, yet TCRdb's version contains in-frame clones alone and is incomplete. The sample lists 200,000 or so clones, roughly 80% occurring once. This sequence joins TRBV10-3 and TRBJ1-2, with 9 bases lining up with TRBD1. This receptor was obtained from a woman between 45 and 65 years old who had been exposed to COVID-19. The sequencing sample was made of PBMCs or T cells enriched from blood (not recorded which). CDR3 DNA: TGTGCCATCAGCATGACAGGGGGGAACTATGGCTACACCTTC. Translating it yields CAISMTGGNYGYTF.